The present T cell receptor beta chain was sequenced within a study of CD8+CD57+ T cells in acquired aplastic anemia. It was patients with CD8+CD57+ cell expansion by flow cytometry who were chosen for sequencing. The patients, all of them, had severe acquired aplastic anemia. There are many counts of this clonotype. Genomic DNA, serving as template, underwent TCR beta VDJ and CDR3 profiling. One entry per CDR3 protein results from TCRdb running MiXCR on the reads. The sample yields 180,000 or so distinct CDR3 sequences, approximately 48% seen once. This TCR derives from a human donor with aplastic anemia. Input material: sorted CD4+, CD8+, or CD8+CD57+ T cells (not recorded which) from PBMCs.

As DNA, the CDR3 is TGTGCCAGCAGTTTAGGGGTATCCACAGATACGCAGTATTTT. Its translation is CASSLGVSTDTQYF. The J gene is TRBJ2-3, the V gene TRBV12-3 or TRBV12-4; D ambiguous. The CDR3 is 14 residues long. V shed 1 base and J shed 2 bases, with 7 bases lying between them.